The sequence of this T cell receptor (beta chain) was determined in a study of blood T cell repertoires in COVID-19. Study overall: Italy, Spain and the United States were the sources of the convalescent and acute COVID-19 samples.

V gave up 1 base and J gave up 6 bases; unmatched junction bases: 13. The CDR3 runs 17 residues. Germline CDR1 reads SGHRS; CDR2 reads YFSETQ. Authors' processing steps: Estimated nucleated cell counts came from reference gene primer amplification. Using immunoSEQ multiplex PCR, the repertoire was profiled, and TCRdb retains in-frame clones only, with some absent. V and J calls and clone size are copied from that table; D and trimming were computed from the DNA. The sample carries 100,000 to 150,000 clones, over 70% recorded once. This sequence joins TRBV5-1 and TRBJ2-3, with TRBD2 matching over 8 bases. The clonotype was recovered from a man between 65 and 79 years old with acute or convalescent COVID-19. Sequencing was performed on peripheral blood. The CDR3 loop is CASSLSVVAGSLDTQYF. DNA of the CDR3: TGCGCCAGCAGCTTGAGTGTTGTAGCGGGGAGTCTGGATACGCAGTATTTT.